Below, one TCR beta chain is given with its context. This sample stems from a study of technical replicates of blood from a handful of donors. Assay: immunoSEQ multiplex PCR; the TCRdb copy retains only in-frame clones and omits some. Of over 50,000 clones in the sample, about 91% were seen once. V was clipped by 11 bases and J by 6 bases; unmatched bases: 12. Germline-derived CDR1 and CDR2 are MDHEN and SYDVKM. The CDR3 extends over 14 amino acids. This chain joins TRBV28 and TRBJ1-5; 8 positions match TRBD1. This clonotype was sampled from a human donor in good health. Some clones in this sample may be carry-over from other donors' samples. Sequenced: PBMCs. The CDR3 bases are TGTGCCGCGAAACAGGGGGGGGGTGCTCAGCCCCAGCATTTT. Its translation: CAAKQGGGAQPQHF.